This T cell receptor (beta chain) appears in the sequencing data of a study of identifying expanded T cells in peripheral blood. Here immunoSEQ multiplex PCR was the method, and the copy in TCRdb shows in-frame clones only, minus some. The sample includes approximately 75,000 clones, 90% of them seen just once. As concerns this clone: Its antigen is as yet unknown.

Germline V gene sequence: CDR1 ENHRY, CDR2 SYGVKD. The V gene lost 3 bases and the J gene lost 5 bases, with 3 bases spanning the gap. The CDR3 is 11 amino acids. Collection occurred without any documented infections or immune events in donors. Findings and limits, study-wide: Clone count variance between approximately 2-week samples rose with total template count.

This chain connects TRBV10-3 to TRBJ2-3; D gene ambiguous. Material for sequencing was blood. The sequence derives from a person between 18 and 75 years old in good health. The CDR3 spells CAISEQDTQYF. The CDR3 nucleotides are TGTGCCATCAGTGAACAAGATACGCAGTATTTT.